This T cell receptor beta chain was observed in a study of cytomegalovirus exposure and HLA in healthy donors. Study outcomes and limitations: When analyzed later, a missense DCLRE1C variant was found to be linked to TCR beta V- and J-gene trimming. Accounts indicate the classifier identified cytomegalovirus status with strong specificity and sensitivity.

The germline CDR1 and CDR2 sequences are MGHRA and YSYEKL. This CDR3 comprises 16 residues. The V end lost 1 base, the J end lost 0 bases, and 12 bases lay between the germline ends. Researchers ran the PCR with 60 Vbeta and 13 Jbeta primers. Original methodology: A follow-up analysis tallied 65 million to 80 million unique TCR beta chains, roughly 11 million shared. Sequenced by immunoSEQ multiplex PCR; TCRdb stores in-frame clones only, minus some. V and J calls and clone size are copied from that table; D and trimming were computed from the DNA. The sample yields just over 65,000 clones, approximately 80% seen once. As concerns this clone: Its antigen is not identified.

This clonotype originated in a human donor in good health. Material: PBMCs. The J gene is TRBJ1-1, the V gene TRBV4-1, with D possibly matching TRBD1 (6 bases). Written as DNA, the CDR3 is TGCGCCAGCAGCCAAGGAGAGGGGGTTATGAACACTGAAGCTTTCTTT. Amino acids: CASSQGEGVMNTEAFF.